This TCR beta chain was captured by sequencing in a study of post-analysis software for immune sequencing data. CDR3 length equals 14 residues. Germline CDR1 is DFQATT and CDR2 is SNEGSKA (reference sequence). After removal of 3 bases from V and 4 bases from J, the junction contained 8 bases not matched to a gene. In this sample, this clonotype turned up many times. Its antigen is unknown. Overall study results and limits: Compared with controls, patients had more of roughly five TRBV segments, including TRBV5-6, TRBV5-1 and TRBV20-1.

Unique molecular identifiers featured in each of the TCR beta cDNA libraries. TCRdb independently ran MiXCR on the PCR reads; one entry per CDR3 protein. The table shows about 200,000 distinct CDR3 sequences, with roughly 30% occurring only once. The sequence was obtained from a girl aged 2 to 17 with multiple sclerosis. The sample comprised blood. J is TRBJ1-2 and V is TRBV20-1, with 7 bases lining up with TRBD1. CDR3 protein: CSARTGIEAYGYTF. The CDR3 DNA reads TGCAGTGCTAGGACAGGGATCGAGGCCTATGGCTACACCTTC.